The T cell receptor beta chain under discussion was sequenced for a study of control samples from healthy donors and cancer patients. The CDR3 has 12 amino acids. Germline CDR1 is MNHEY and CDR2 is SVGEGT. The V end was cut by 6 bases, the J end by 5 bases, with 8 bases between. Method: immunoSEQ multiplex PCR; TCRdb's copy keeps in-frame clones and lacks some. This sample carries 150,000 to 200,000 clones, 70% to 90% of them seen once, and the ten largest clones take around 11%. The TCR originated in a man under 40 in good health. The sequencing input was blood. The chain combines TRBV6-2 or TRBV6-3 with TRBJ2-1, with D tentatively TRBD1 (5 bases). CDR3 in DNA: TGTGCCAGCAGCCGCAGGGACAATGAGCAGTTCTTC. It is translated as CASSRRDNEQFF.